A selection of T cell receptor beta chains follows, all from one sample in a study of T-cell memory formation after mild COVID-19. Using its own MiXCR run on the 5' RACE reads, TCRdb lists one record per CDR3 protein. The sample consists of over 95,000 distinct CDR3 sequences, about 24% of them appearing once. Sequenced material: PBMCs or a T cell subset sorted from them (not recorded which). Receptors originate from a man between 18 and 29 years old who had mild COVID-19 (a few samples of this study predate the infection). Cell type and time point are not known. The CDR3 runs from the conserved cysteine through the conserved F or W. D genes are given only for firm matches. Size is stated for part of the rows, as once, few or many counts, or as a class when the clone is expanded.

>TRBD2|few|TRBJ2-2|TRBV5-1
CASSFAGGENGELFF
TGCGCCAGCAGCTTCGCGGGGGGCGAAAACGGGGAGCTGTTTTTT
>TRBD2|few|TRBJ2-3|TRBV2
CASSGGTLGGSGDTQYF
TGTGCCAGCAGTGGGGGGACCCTCGGGGGGTCCGGAGATACGCAGTATTTT
>-|-|TRBJ1-6|TRBV9
CASSSKEQSSF
TGTGCCAGCAGCTCGAAGGAGCAGAGCAGCTTT
>-|-|TRBJ1-4|TRBV6-9
CASAGLNEKLFF
TGTGCCAGCGCAGGCCTCAATGAAAAACTGTTTTTT
>TRBD2|-|TRBJ2-1|TRBV7-2
CASWSGGRNEQFF
TGTGCCAGCTGGTCGGGGGGACGCAATGAGCAGTTCTTC
>TRBD1|few|TRBJ2-2|TRBV7-6
CASSPRGGELFF
TGTGCCAGCAGCCCCAGGGGGGGGGAGCTGTTTTTT
>TRBD1|-|TRBJ1-1|TRBV7-9
CASSSRGQNTEAFF
TGTGCCAGCAGCTCCAGGGGGCAAAACACTGAAGCTTTCTTT
>TRBD1|-|TRBJ2-2|TRBV4-3
CASSQDRGTGELFF
TGCGCCAGCAGCCAGGACAGGGGCACCGGGGAGCTGTTTTTC
>TRBD1|once|TRBJ2-2|TRBV7-9
CASSLGRQGITGELFF
TGTGCCAGCAGCTTAGGCCGACAGGGCATCACCGGGGAGCTGTTTTTT
>-|-|TRBJ2-1|TRBV7-9
CASSLLTAQFF
TGTGCCAGCAGCTTATTGACCGCGCAGTTCTTC
>TRBD1|-|TRBJ2-3|TRBV25-1
CASSQGVGTDTQYF
TGTGCCAGCAGTCAGGGGGTTGGCACAGATACGCAGTATTTT
>TRBD2|-|TRBJ2-3|TRBV3-1
CASSQVWRGGYLDTQYF
TGTGCCAGCAGCCAAGTTTGGCGGGGGGGCTACTTAGATACGCAGTATTTT
>-|few|TRBJ2-3|TRBV7-9
CASSLVQRQGDTQYF
TGTGCCAGCAGCTTAGTGCAGCGGCAGGGAGATACGCAGTATTTT
>-|few|TRBJ2-1|TRBV28
CASSREAEPYNEQFF
TGTGCCAGCAGCCGGGAAGCAGAACCCTACAATGAGCAGTTCTTC
>TRBD2|few|TRBJ2-3|TRBV10-2
CASSESGLGKTDTQYF
TGCGCCAGCAGTGAGTCGGGACTAGGGAAAACAGATACGCAGTATTTT
>-|many|TRBJ2-7|TRBV4-1
CASSVSPDYEQYF
TGCGCCAGCAGCGTAAGTCCCGACTACGAGCAGTACTTC
>-|-|TRBJ1-6|TRBV6-5
CASSLRQGGSPLHF
TGTGCCAGCAGTCTGCGGCAAGGCGGATCACCCCTCCACTTT
>-|-|TRBJ2-2|TRBV4-3
CASSLVRGMGGELFF
TGCGCCAGCAGCCTCGTCCGGGGGATGGGCGGGGAGCTGTTTTTT
>TRBD1|few|TRBJ2-7|TRBV14
CASSLDRGGHEQYF
TGTGCCAGCAGCTTGGACAGGGGTGGCCACGAGCAGTACTTC
>TRBD1|few|TRBJ2-1|TRBV29-1
CSVMRGPVVDEQFF
TGCAGCGTCATGAGGGGGCCAGTTGTCGATGAGCAGTTCTTC
>-|few|TRBJ2-1|TRBV5-6
CASSLASDNNEQFF
TGTGCCAGCAGCCTGGCCTCAGATAACAATGAGCAGTTCTTC
>-|-|TRBJ1-4|TRBV7-9
CASSTRGGVDEKLFF
TGTGCCAGCAGCACCCGCGGGGGTGTGGATGAAAAACTGTTTTTT
>-|-|TRBJ2-1|TRBV3-1
CASSQEWGTYNEQFF
TGTGCCAGCAGCCAAGAGTGGGGTACTTACAATGAGCAGTTCTTC
>-|few|TRBJ2-1|TRBV7-3
CASSKQGSLQFF
TGTGCCAGCAGCAAACAGGGCTCATTGCAGTTCTTC
>-|few|TRBJ2-1|TRBV19
CASSIYSNNEQFF
TGTGCCAGTAGTATATACTCGAACAATGAGCAGTTCTTC
>TRBD2|few|TRBJ2-3|TRBV7-9
CASSSPPGLADTDTQYF
TGTGCCAGCAGTTCGCCCCCGGGACTAGCCGACACAGATACGCAGTATTTT
>-|few|TRBJ2-3|TRBV6-5
CASRAGYSDTQYF
TGTGCCAGCAGGGCAGGGTATTCGGATACGCAGTATTTT
>TRBD1|few|TRBJ1-2|TRBV7-9
CASSLGAGGADYGYTF
TGTGCCAGCAGCTTAGGGGCAGGGGGCGCTGACTATGGCTACACCTTC
>TRBD1|many|TRBJ1-4|TRBV6-5
CASSRTGAVEKLFF
TGTGCCAGCAGTCGGACAGGAGCTGTTGAAAAACTGTTTTTT
>-|few|TRBJ2-7|TRBV6-6
CASSLALAPLGEQYF
TGTGCCAGCAGCCTAGCCCTAGCGCCCCTGGGGGAGCAGTACTTC
>TRBD1|-|TRBJ2-2|TRBV24-1
CATSPGTANTGELFF
TGTGCCACCAGCCCAGGGACAGCGAACACCGGGGAGCTGTTTTTT
>-|many|TRBJ2-5|TRBV20-1
CSATEGLETQYF
TGCAGTGCTACAGAGGGGCTAGAGACCCAGTACTTC
>-|few|TRBJ1-6|TRBV6-2/TRBV6-3
CAARSLTAKDPDF
TGTGCCGCAAGAAGCTTGACGGCGAAGGACCCCGATTTT
>-|few|TRBJ2-1|TRBV4-3
CASSQMGLRGDYNEQFF
TGCGCCAGCAGCCAGATGGGTCTCCGCGGGGACTACAATGAGCAGTTCTTC
>-|-|TRBJ2-5|TRBV12-3/TRBV12-4
CASSLGAGQETQYF
TGTGCCAGCAGTTTAGGGGCAGGGCAAGAGACCCAGTACTTC
>-|many|TRBJ1-1|TRBV4-1
CASSLGTANTEAFF
TGCGCCAGCAGCCTCGGGACTGCGAACACTGAAGCTTTCTTT
>-|-|TRBJ1-3|TRBV9
CASSVEPGDSGNTIYF
TGTGCCAGCAGCGTTGAACCCGGTGACTCTGGAAACACCATATATTTT
>TRBD1|-|TRBJ2-5|TRBV7-9
CASSFLTGDGEETQYF
TGTGCCAGCAGCTTCCTGACAGGGGATGGGGAAGAGACCCAGTACTTC
>-|-|TRBJ2-5|TRBV28
CASNVPGVQETQYF
TGTGCCAGCAACGTCCCAGGGGTACAAGAGACCCAGTACTTC
>-|-|TRBJ2-1|TRBV19
CASSIGQVKGNEQFF
TGTGCCAGTAGTATAGGGCAGGTTAAAGGAAATGAGCAGTTCTTC
>-|-|TRBJ2-4|TRBV27
CASSQTDREGNIQYF
TGTGCCAGCAGTCAAACCGACCGCGAGGGAAACATTCAGTACTTC
>-|few|TRBJ1-5|TRBV20-1
CSATPEWGGIGQPQHF
TGCAGTGCTACCCCCGAATGGGGAGGTATTGGTCAGCCCCAGCATTTT
>TRBD1|-|TRBJ1-1|TRBV12-3/TRBV12-4
CASSSDRDHTEAFF
TGTGCCAGCAGTTCCGACAGGGACCACACTGAAGCTTTCTTT
>TRBD1|once|TRBJ2-5|TRBV5-6
CASSWTQSDRGQTQYF
TGTGCCAGCAGCTGGACACAAAGCGACAGGGGCCAGACCCAGTACTTC